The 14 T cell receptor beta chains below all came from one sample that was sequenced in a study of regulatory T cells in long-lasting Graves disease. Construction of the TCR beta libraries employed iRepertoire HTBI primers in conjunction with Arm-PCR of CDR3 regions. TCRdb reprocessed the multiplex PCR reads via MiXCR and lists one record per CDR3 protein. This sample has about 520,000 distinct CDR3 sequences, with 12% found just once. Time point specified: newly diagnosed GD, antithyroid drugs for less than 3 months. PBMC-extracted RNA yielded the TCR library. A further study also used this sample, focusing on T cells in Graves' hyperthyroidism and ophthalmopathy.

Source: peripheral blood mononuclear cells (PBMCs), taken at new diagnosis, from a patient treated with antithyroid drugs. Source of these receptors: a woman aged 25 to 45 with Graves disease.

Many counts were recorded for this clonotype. CDR3 sequence: CASSSTRGSPLHF. CDR3 nucleotides: TGTGCCAGCAGTTCAACACGGGGGTCACCCCTCCACTTT. The gene calls are TRBV27 and TRBJ1-6, with a possible D match to TRBD1 (5 bases). CDR1 and CDR2 from the germline V gene are MNHEY and SMNVEV (reference sequence). Trimming shortened V by 4 bases and J by 10 bases, and 11 bases separated the two germline ends. The CDR3 totals 13 residues.

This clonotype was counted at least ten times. The CDR3 sequence is CASSSPGLNNNEQFF. For the CDR3, the DNA is TGTGCCAGCAGCTCTCCGGGACTAAATAACAATGAGCAGTTCTTC. J is TRBJ2-1 and V is TRBV5-6, with 7 bases identical to TRBD2. Looked up from germline, CDR1 is SGHDT and CDR2 is YYEEEE. CDR3 length equals 15 residues. The V segment lost 3 bases and the J segment 5 bases; nucleotides outside the gene matches: 8.

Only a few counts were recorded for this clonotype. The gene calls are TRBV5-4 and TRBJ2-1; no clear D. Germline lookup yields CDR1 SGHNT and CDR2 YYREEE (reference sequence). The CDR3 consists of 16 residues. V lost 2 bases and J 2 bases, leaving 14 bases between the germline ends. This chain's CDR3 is CASSFGRKIAYNEQFF. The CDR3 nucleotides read TGTGCCAGCAGCTTCGGACGGAAGATCGCCTACAATGAGCAGTTCTTC.

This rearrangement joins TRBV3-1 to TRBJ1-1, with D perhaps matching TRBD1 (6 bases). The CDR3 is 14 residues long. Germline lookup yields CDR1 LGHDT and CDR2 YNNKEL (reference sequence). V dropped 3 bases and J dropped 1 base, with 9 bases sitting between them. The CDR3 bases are TGTGCCAGCAGCCACTCGGACAGGAACACTGAAGCTTTCTTT. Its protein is CASSHSDRNTEAFF.

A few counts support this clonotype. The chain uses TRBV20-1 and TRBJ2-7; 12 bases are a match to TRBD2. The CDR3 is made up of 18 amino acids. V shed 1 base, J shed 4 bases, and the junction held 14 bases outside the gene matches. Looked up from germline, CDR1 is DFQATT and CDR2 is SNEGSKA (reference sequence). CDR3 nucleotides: TGCAGTGCTAGAGGGGGACTAGCGGGCCCGATAGTTACTTACGAGCAGTACTTC. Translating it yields CSARGGLAGPIVTYEQYF.

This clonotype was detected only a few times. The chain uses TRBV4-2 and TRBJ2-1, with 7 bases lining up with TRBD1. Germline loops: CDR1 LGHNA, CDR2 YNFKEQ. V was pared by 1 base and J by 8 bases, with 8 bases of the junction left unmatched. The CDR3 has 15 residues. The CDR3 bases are TGTGCCAGCAGCCAAGGATCACCCCAGGGGGATGAGCAGTTCTTC. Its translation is CASSQGSPQGDEQFF.

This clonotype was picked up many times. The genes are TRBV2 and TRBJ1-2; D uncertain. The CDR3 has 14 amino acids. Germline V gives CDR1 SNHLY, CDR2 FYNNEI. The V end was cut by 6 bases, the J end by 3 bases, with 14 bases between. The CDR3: CASSLIRTDYGYTF. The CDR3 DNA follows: TGTGCCAGCAGCCTCATACGGACGGACTATGGCTACACCTTC.

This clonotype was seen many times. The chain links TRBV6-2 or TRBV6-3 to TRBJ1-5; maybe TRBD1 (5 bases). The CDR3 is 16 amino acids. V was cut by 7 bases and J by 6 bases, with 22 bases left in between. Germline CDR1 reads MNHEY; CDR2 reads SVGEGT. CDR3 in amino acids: CASKMGTELASQPQHF. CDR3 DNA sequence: TGTGCCAGCAAAATGGGGACGGAATTAGCAAGTCAGCCCCAGCATTTT.

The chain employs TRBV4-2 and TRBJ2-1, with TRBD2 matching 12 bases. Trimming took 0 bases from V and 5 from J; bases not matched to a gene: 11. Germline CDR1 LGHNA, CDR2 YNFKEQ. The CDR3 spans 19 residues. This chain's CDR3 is CASSQDRLLAGGKNNEQFF. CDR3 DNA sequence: TGTGCCAGCAGCCAAGATCGCCTCCTAGCGGGAGGGAAGAACAATGAGCAGTTCTTC.

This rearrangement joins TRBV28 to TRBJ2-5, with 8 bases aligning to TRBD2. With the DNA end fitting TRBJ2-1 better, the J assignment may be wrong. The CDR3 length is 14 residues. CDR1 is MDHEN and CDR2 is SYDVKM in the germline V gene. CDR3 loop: CASSTNGRAGEQFF. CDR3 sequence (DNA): TGTGCCAGCAGTACTAACGGGAGGGCGGGTGAGCAGTTCTTC.

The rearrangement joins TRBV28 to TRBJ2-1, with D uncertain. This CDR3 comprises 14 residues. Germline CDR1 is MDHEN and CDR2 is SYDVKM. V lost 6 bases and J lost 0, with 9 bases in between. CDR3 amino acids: CASRTLSSYNEQFF. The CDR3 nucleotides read TGTGCCAGCAGGACTCTGAGCTCCTACAATGAGCAGTTCTTC.

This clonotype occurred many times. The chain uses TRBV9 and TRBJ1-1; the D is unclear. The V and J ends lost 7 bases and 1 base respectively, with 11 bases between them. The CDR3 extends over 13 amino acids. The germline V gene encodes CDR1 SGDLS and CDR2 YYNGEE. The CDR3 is CASGAGRNTEAFF. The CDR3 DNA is TGTGCCAGCGGTGCCGGGAGGAACACTGAAGCTTTCTTT. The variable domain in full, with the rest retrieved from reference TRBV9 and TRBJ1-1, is DSGVTQTPKHLITATGQRVTLRCSPRSGDLSVYWYQQSLDQGLQFLIQYYNGEERAKGNILERFSAQQFPDLHSELNLSSLELGDSALYFCASGAGRNTEAFFGQGTRLTVV.

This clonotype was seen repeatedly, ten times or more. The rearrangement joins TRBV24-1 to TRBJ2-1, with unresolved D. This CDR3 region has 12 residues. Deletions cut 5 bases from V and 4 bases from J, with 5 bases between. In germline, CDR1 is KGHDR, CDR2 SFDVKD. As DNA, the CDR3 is TGTGCCACCAGTGGGGATTACAATGAGCAGTTCTTC. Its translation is CATSGDYNEQFF.

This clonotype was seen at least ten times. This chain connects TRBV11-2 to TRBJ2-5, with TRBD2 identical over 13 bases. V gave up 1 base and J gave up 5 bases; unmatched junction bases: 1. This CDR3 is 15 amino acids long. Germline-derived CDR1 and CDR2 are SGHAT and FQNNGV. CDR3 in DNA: TGTGCCAGCAGCTTAGGGGGACTAGCGGGGGAGACCCAGTACTTC. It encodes CASSLGGLAGETQYF. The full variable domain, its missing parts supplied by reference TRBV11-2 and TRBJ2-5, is EAGVAQSPRYKIIEKRQSVAFWCNPISGHATLYWYQQILGQGPKLLIQFQNNGVVDDSQLPKDRFSAERLKGVDSTLKIQPAKLEDSAVYLCASSLGGLAGETQYFGPGTRLLVL.